These 3 T cell receptor beta chains share one sample of origin, sequenced in a study of post-analysis software for immune sequencing data. Study outcomes and limitations: Controls showed lower frequencies than patients for roughly 5 TRBV segments, and TRBV5-6, TRBV5-1 and TRBV20-1 were among these.

The TCR beta cDNA libraries carried unique molecular identifiers. TCRdb reprocessed the PCR reads via MiXCR and lists one record per CDR3 protein. The table includes 800,000 to 950,000 distinct CDR3 sequences, around 53% detected once. Antigen specificity for these receptors is unknown. Sequencing used blood. These receptors all stem from a girl aged 5-17 years with multiple sclerosis.

This clonotype was seen only a few times. The chain links TRBV7-9 to TRBJ2-7, with 13 bases identical to TRBD2. This CDR3 is built from 15 residues. The trim removed 2 bases at V and 6 bases at J, leaving 4 bases unmatched. Germline V gene data show CDR1 as SEHNR and CDR2 as FQNEAQ (reference sequence). The CDR3 DNA sequence: TGTGCCAGCAGCTTAAGGACTAGCGGGAGCCGCGAGCAGTACTTC. Protein product: CASSLRTSGSREQYF. Together with reference TRBV7-9 and TRBJ2-7, the CDR3 gives the full variable domain: DTGVSQNPRHKITKRGQNVTFRCDPISEHNRLYWYRQTLGQGPEFLTYFQNEAQLEKSRLLSDRFSAERPKGSFSTLEIQRTEQGDSAMYLCASSLRTSGSREQYFGPGTRLTVT.

The V and J genes are TRBV9 and TRBJ1-2; 7 nucleotides agree with TRBD1. There are 14 residues in the CDR3. From germline, CDR1 is SGDLS and CDR2 YYNGEE. V trimming: 2 bases; J trimming: 3 bases; junction bases outside the gene matches: 4. The CDR3 DNA follows: TGTGCCAGCAGCGTCTCCGGGACAGACTATGGCTACACCTTC. Translation: CASSVSGTDYGYTF. The entire variable domain, with the rest obtained from reference TRBV9 and TRBJ1-2, is as follows: DSGVTQTPKHLITATGQRVTLRCSPRSGDLSVYWYQQSLDQGLQFLIQYYNGEERAKGNILERFSAQQFPDLHSELNLSSLELGDSALYFCASSVSGTDYGYTFGSGTRLTVV.

The CDR3 nucleotides are TGCAGTGCTAGTGAAAGCGGTGGGATGTCCACTGAAGCTTTCTTT. This codes for CSASESGGMSTEAFF. This rearrangement joins TRBV20-1 to TRBJ1-1, with no clear D. Germline CDR1 reads DFQATT; CDR2 reads SNEGSKA (reference sequence). V was cut by 3 bases and J by 4 bases, with 18 bases left in between. CDR3 length: 15 amino acids.